A single sample is the source of the 5 T cell receptor beta chains below, sequenced in a study of blood T cell repertoires in COVID-19. Sequencing used immunoSEQ multiplex PCR; TCRdb keeps in-frame clones, though not all of them. In the table there are a few hundred thousand clones, roughly 85% of which are singletons. The specimen was peripheral blood. The receptors derive from a woman aged 70-85 years with COVID-19, enrolled during active disease.

The chain employs TRBV21-1 and TRBJ2-5; TRBD2 was called by the table and not checked on the DNA. TRBV21-1 represents a pseudogene. The CDR3 sequence is 14 residues long. In nucleotides, the CDR3 is TGTGCCAGCAGCTTGCTAGCGAGGTGGGAGACCCAGTACTTC. The encoded protein is CASSLLARWETQYF.

The CDR3 nucleotides are TGTGCCAGCAGCCAAGGGGCGGGAGGTAGGACTGGGGCCAACGTCCTGACTTTC. It codes for CASSQGAGGRTGANVLTF. The chain joins TRBV4-2 to TRBJ2-6; 8 bases line up with TRBD2. The CDR3 consists of 18 residues. V gave up 1 base and J gave up 2 bases; unmatched junction bases: 7. Per germline, CDR1 LGHNA and CDR2 YNFKEQ.

The rearrangement uses TRBV6-4 and TRBJ2-1, with 13 bases that match TRBD2. Trimming at V came to 0 bases and at J to 7 bases, leaving 3 bases not matched to a gene. The CDR3 spans 16 residues. Germline CDR1 is MRHNA and CDR2 is SNTAGT. The CDR3 DNA is TGTGCCAGCAGTGACTCAGGACTAGCGGGGGTGAATGAGCAGTTCTTC. It yields the protein CASSDSGLAGVNEQFF.

With regard to this clone: Within the sample, other DNA sequences also encode this same CDR3. The chain recombines TRBV5-1 with TRBJ2-5; D perhaps matches TRBD2 (6 bases). Germline V gene data show CDR1 as SGHRS and CDR2 as YFSETQ. V lost 0 bases and J 4 bases, leaving 7 bases between the germline ends. This CDR3 contains 13 residues. The CDR3 DNA follows: TGCGCCAGCAGCTTGGCCGGGGGAGAGACCCAGTACTTC. This codes for CASSLAGGETQYF.

The chain employs TRBV19 and TRBJ2-5, with D perhaps TRBD1 (6 bases). Germline CDR1 reads LNHDA; CDR2 reads SQIVND (reference sequence). The V gene lost 6 bases and the J gene lost 4 bases, with 9 bases spanning the gap. This CDR3 comprises 12 residues. The CDR3 protein is CASRKDRETQYF. The CDR3 coding sequence is TGTGCCAGTAGGAAGGACAGAGAGACCCAGTACTTC. Full variable domain (outside the CDR3, taken from reference TRBV19 and TRBJ2-5): DGGITQSPKYLFRKEGQNVTLSCEQNLNHDAMYWYRQDPGQGLRLIYYSQIVNDFQKGDIAEGYSVSREKKESFPLTVTSAQKNPTAFYLCASRKDRETQYFGPGTRLLVL.